This T cell receptor (beta chain) was captured in a study of Tregs in tolerant kidney transplant recipients. Study-level information: The nonmyeloablative bone marrow transplants came from related graft donors, with transient mixed chimerism.

As regards this clone: The antigen remains undetermined.

The germline V gene has CDR1 KGHSH and CDR2 LQKENI. V dropped 2 bases and J dropped 0; count of bases not matched to a gene: 4. CDR3 length: 15 amino acids. Unstimulated Tregs (CD4+CD25+CD127-) and CD4+CD25- non-Tregs were sorted from PBMCs. Study observations and caveats: Few patients were studied, so findings need validation in larger groups.

Sequenced by immunoSEQ multiplex PCR; TCRdb stores in-frame clones only, minus some. The sample has around 85,000 clones, around 93% seen once. The source material was Tregs from blood, sampled before the transplant. The chain uses TRBV18 and TRBJ2-7; TRBD1 matches 7 bases. This TCR was sampled from a human donor who received a combined kidney and bone marrow transplant. CDR3 nucleotides: TGTGCCAGCTCACCAGCGACAGGGCCCTCCTACGAGCAGTACTTC. As protein: CASSPATGPSYEQYF.